These 14 T cell receptor beta chains originate from one sample sequenced in a study of PD-1 blockade in classical Hodgkin lymphoma. Clones were read by immunoSEQ multiplex PCR, and TCRdb kept only the in-frame ones, dropping some. The sample lists approximately 26,000 clones, roughly 80% seen once, with approximately 8% in the top ten. Exposure to brentuximab vedotin varied, and each patient had relapsed following autologous stem cell transplantation. This specimen consisted of peripheral blood mononuclear cells (PBMCs), obtained before the second cycle of nivolumab. The receptors were gathered from a human donor with classical Hodgkin lymphoma.

The V and J genes are TRBV11-3 and TRBJ1-4, with 7 nucleotides matching TRBD1. From germline, CDR1 is SGHNT and CDR2 YENEEA. This CDR3 is 14 amino acids long. The V gene end was trimmed by 6 bases and the J gene end by 5 bases; junction bases not matched to a gene: 6. CDR3 sequence (DNA): TGTGCCAGCAGTCGGGACAGTTACAATGAAAAACTGTTTTTT. As protein: CASSRDSYNEKLFF.

This chain's CDR3 is CASSRASGRSSYNEQFF. CDR3 DNA sequence: TGTGCCAGCAGTCGGGCTAGCGGGAGGTCCTCCTACAATGAGCAGTTCTTC. This chain uses TRBV7-6 with TRBJ2-1; 11 bases line up with TRBD2. Germline trimming cut 6 bases from V and 0 bases from J; bases unmatched to any gene: 7. The germline V gene has CDR1 SGHVS and CDR2 FNYEAQ. This CDR3 contains 17 residues.

The chain is built from TRBV29-1 and TRBJ2-1, with D perhaps TRBD2 (6 bases). The germline gives CDR1 SQVTM, CDR2 ANQGSEA. The CDR3 has 13 residues. The ends were cut back, 1 base at V and 8 bases at J, with 12 bases in the middle. The chain's CDR3 is CSVEGRTTYEQFF. Here the CDR3 DNA reads TGCAGCGTTGAAGGCCGGACTACTTATGAGCAGTTCTTC.

As concerns this clone: The junction departs from the called germline gene at one end, perhaps through a read error. The chain couples TRBV7-7 to TRBJ2-1; D is unresolved. The CDR3 covers 13 residues. Germline V gene sequence: CDR1 SSHAT, CDR2 FNYEAQ (reference sequence). CDR3 loop: CASSKDVSGEQFF. The CDR3 bases are TGTGCTAGCAGCAAGGACGTTTCGGGTGAGCAGTTCTTC.

J is TRBJ2-7 and V is TRBV28, with 8 bases fitting TRBD2. Losses at the gene ends were 7 bases for V and 3 bases for J; bases not matched to a gene: 20. Per the germline V gene, CDR1 is MDHEN and CDR2 is SYDVKM. This CDR3 spans 18 amino acids. The CDR3 loop reads CASMGTRDGLDSNYEQYF. CDR3 in DNA: TGTGCCAGCATGGGGACTAGAGATGGACTAGATTCCAACTACGAGCAGTACTTC.

The CDR3 DNA reads as TGTGCCAGCAGTTTGGGACAGTACACCGGGGAGCTGTTTTTT. Its translation: CASSLGQYTGELFF. The gene calls are TRBV9 and TRBJ2-2; the match to TRBD1 covers 7 bases. Germline loops: CDR1 SGDLS, CDR2 YYNGEE. There are 14 residues in the CDR3. J was trimmed by 3 bases and V by 5 bases; bases with no gene match: 4.

This sequence joins TRBV27 and TRBJ2-1, with D perhaps TRBD2 (6 bases). There are 14 residues in the CDR3. V gave up 0 bases and J gave up 9 bases, with 12 bases separating them. Germline CDR1 reads MNHEY; CDR2 reads SMNVEV (reference sequence). CDR3 residues: CASSLSSGSVEQFF. Written as DNA, the CDR3 is TGTGCCAGCAGTTTATCATCCGGGAGTGTTGAGCAGTTCTTC.

This clone was recorded a few times. The J gene is TRBJ1-5, the V gene TRBV2, with unresolved D. Germline loops: CDR1 SNHLY, CDR2 FYNNEI. The CDR3 is 13 residues long. V lost 6 bases and J 0 bases, leaving 6 bases between the germline ends. CDR3 DNA: TGTGCCAGCAGCGTGAATAGCAATCAGCCCCAGCATTTT. Translating gives CASSVNSNQPQHF.

This clone was picked up a small number of times. The chain is built from TRBV5-1 and TRBJ1-3, with unresolved D. The length of the CDR3 is 19 residues. Trimming removed 2 bases at V and 0 bases at J, with 21 bases between. Germline values: CDR1 SGHRS, CDR2 YFSETQ. The CDR3 DNA sequence: TGCGCCAGCAGCTTAGACTTTATTGGACGCCGAAGCTCTGGAAACACCATATATTTT. Its translation: CASSLDFIGRRSSGNTIYF.

This clone was counted once. The rearrangement links TRBV9 to TRBJ1-1; D not resolved. Between the trimmed V and J ends, which lost 0 bases and 8 bases, there was a span of 14 bases. Germline V lookup: CDR1 SGDLS, CDR2 YYNGEE. The CDR3 runs to 14 residues. CDR3 amino acids: CASSVGLEGGEAFF. CDR3 nucleotides: TGTGCCAGCAGCGTAGGTTTGGAGGGTGGCGAAGCTTTCTTT.

V is TRBV7-8 and J is TRBJ2-3, with D possibly matching TRBD1 (5 bases). Germline CDR1 SGHVS, CDR2 FQNEAQ. V shed 7 bases and J shed 4 bases, with 24 bases lying between them. The CDR3 consists of 17 residues. The CDR3 DNA reads TGTGCCAGCACCTCGGGTGCGTGGCAGGGTGGGGCAGATACGCAGTATTTT. This codes for CASTSGAWQGGADTQYF.

J is TRBJ2-5 and V is TRBV5-1, with D perhaps TRBD2 (5 bases). V shed 0 bases and J shed 5 bases, with 11 bases lying between them. This CDR3 comprises 14 residues. Germline-derived CDR1 and CDR2 are SGHRS and YFSETQ. The CDR3 region has the DNA TGCGCCAGCAGCTTGGAGGTAGCGTCGGAGACCCAGTACTTC. Its protein product is CASSLEVASETQYF.

The chain recombines TRBV2 with TRBJ1-2; D uncertain. Germline V CDR1 and CDR2: SNHLY, FYNNEI. V lost 8 bases and J lost 8, with 18 bases in between. This CDR3 comprises 13 residues. CDR3 amino acids: CASWLGPGWGYTF. DNA of the CDR3: TGTGCCAGCTGGCTTGGACCAGGTTGGGGCTACACCTTC.

The V gene is TRBV18, the J gene TRBJ2-5; TRBD2 matches at 9 bases. The CDR3 loop spans 14 amino acids. J gave up 4 bases and V 2 bases, and 2 bases lay outside the gene matches. Germline V gene sequence: CDR1 KGHSH, CDR2 LQKENI. The CDR3 DNA reads as TGTGCCAGCTCACCATTGACTAGCGGAGAGACCCAGTACTTC. It specifies CASSPLTSGETQYF.